This T cell receptor (beta chain) originates from a study of Graves' ophthalmopathy and Graves' hyperthyroidism (dated by TCRdb to about 2018). Describing the broader study: Peripheral blood was collected at initial diagnosis, before any treatment. The independent validation cohort included 18 to 20 hyperthyroidism patients plus 17 patients who later progressed from hyperthyroidism to ophthalmopathy. The 95 to 100 discovery patients were divided at random into training and test sets in a 7:3 ratio. T-cell repertoires of thyroid tissue and blood were compared in 5 or 6 hyperthyroidism patients. After sampling, hyperthyroidism patients received methimazole starting at 30 mg daily, and ophthalmopathy patients received high-dose intravenous methylprednisolone. The study used TCR beta repertoire signatures to distinguish Graves' ophthalmopathy from Graves' hyperthyroidism and to predict progression to ophthalmopathy. In total, 135 blood samples were TCR-sequenced: fewer than 50 ophthalmopathy, under 80 hyperthyroidism and about 17 hyperthyroidism-to-ophthalmopathy patients. To explore V-J signatures that distinguish ophthalmopathy from hyperthyroidism, a discovery set of roughly 98 patients was enrolled, made up of 43 with ophthalmopathy and roughly 57 with stable hyperthyroidism. Here is what the overall study found, with its caveats: Most of the expanded thyroid clonotypes with a frequency above 0.001 were also detected in blood, and it was suggested that the thyroid immune response may be reflected by blood repertoires. In validation, the model predicted ophthalmopathy progression with less than 71% sensitivity and about 77% specificity; roughly 11 predicted patients were CT-confirmed with GO in a median of around 6 months. Sample size was not predetermined statistically, and investigators were not blinded to group allocation. In cross-validation, the 13-signature model distinguished ophthalmopathy from stable hyperthyroidism with nearly 90% sensitivity and 81% to 83% specificity, and in the test set the corresponding values were about 80% and 75%.

Including the terminal cysteine and phenylalanine, the CDR3 comprises 17 residues. Only the CDR3 portion is preserved as DNA: 51 bases, with reading frame beginning at the first base. Trimming accounts for 0 bases at V and 1 base at J, while the number of junction bases matched to no gene is 6. The germline V gene yields MGHRA for CDR1 and YSYEKL for CDR2. In this sample, this clonotype turned up a few times. Its antigen is unknown. One base away there is no much larger clone; base qualities are not given. Hyperthyroidism was defined as stable when no progression to ophthalmopathy occurred within 18 months of follow-up. Patients with hyperthyroidism were aged 18 to 65 years, had been newly diagnosed, and had a disease duration of less than 2 months. Patients with other autoimmune diseases, uncontrolled infections, pregnancy or lactation were excluded from the study. Diagnosis was based on clinical symptoms, serum thyroxine, TRAb, thyroid ultrasound and orbital computed tomography. Ficoll-Paque density gradient centrifugation was used to isolate PBMCs from about 9 ml of fresh peripheral blood. Total RNA was extracted using Trizol reagent, and RNA quality was checked on an Agilent 2100 Bioanalyzer.

For repertoire sequencing, the TCR beta CDR3 regions were amplified from RNA transcripts. The first round of RT-PCR was done with HTBI primers and the Qiagen OneStep RT-PCR kit, and was followed by a second round of multiplex PCR, then size selection and purification. The libraries underwent paired-end sequencing with 100 bp reads on an Illumina HiSeq2000. The study's own analysis went as follows. SOAPnuke was used to process the reads, removing any read that contained adapters or uncalled bases, had a mean Phred below 15, or lacked an exact match to the constant primer or identifier. COPE v1.2.5 was used to merge the high-quality paired reads. Clonotypes were defined as unique nucleotide sequences and were aligned to IMGT TRB V, D and J references using MiTCR v1.1. Only V-J combinations with frequency above 0.0001 were analysed, covering approximately 99% of repertoires. For each V-J combination, a TCR clonal expansion and chaos score was defined as the ratio of F50 clonal expansion to chaos observed in the TCRdist matrix. Welch's t-statistics and random forest were used to narrow the features down to 13 V-J combinations, which were then fed into a naive Bayes classifier. Thyroid-blood repertoire similarity was quantified with the Morisita-Horn index. TCRdb redid the processing of the public reads, applying fastp at Q25 and MiXCR, and retained in-frame beta chains. CDR3 protein sequences are deduplicated, and each keeps its most common genes and DNA. The V and J calls and clone size come from TCRdb's table, not from the authors' own analysis. This sample is represented by hundreds of thousands of distinct CDR3 sequences; approximately 15% of them were singletons. The leading ten clones occupy about 7.3% of the sample.

The chain is assembled from TRBV4-1 and TRBJ1-1; TRBD1 aligns with 9 central bases. The clonotype comes from a woman aged 18-35 years with stable Graves' hyperthyroidism. Donor details come from another sample of the same person, matched by shared clones. Sequencing used peripheral blood. The DNA sequence is as follows: TGCGCCAGCAGCCAAGATATACAGGGGGCTTGGAACACTGAAGCTTTCTTT. Translated, this is CASSQDIQGAWNTEAFF.